This T cell receptor (beta chain) appears in the sequencing data of a study of blood T cell repertoires in COVID-19. Looking at the study overall: Samples of COVID-19 (acute and convalescent) were obtained from the United States, Italy and Spain. Sources were T cells, B-cell-depleted T cells, or PBMCs; the material itself was cDNA or gDNA.

Methods used by the authors: Scientists estimated how many nucleated cells there were by amplifying reference gene primers. Using immunoSEQ multiplex PCR, the repertoire was profiled, and TCRdb retains in-frame clones only, with some absent. Clone size and the V and J calls come from that table; the DNA yielded D and trimming. The sample records tens of thousands of clones, 70% to 90% being singletons. This CDR3 has 15 residues. Trimming pared 5 bases from V and 5 bases from J, leaving 16 bases between. Per germline, CDR1 SGHRS and CDR2 YFSETQ. The receptor was isolated from a woman older than 75 with acute or convalescent COVID-19. Sequenced: peripheral blood. V gene TRBV5-1 combines with J gene TRBJ2-2, with a weak D call TRBD2 (6 bases). The CDR3 bases are TGCGCCAGCAGGCCACCGGGACTTAGTACCGGGGAGCTGTTTTTT. Protein sequence: CASRPPGLSTGELFF. Full variable domain (missing parts from reference TRBV5-1 and TRBJ2-2): KAGVTQTPRYLIKTRGQQVTLSCSPISGHRSVSWYQQTPGQGLQFLFEYFSETQRNKGNFPGRFSGRQFSNSRSEMNVSTLELGDSALYLCASRPPGLSTGELFFGEGSRLTVL.